Following are 22 T cell receptor beta chains from one sample sequenced in a study of blood T cell repertoires in COVID-19. Data came from immunoSEQ multiplex PCR; TCRdb stores just in-frame clones and leaves some out. The sample records more than 80,000 clones, about 76% being singletons. The sample consisted of peripheral blood. The receptor source for this set is a woman at least 80 years old with active or convalescent COVID-19.

This clone has a single count. V is TRBV6-5 and J is TRBJ1-1, with 7 bases fitting TRBD1. The CDR3 sequence is 11 residues long. V dropped 7 bases and J dropped 11; count of bases not matched to a gene: 7. Germline V lookup: CDR1 MNHEY, CDR2 SVGAGI. CDR3 in DNA: TGTGCCAGCATGACAGGGTTTGGGGCTTTCTTT. It specifies CASMTGFGAFF.

This rearrangement joins TRBV5-1 to TRBJ2-7; 9 bases map to TRBD1. The CDR3 length is 13 residues. The germline gives CDR1 SGHRS, CDR2 YFSETQ. With 5 bases clipped from V and 6 bases from J, the junction kept 6 bases outside the gene matches. CDR3 residues: CASRGQGNGEQYF. CDR3 coding DNA: TGCGCCAGCAGAGGACAGGGGAACGGCGAGCAGTACTTC.

The rearrangement uses TRBV7-8 and TRBJ2-2; D is ambiguous. This CDR3 spans 15 amino acids. The V and J ends lost 5 bases and 2 bases respectively, with 12 bases between them. CDR1 is SGHVS and CDR2 is FQNEAQ in the germline V gene. Written as DNA, the CDR3 is TGTGCCAGCAGCCGTGAGAGGTTAAACACCGGGGAGCTGTTTTTT. This encodes CASSRERLNTGELFF.

J is TRBJ1-1 and V is TRBV10-2, with D maybe TRBD1 (6 bases). The V end was cut by 4 bases, the J end by 1 base, with 10 bases between. Germline V gene data show CDR1 as WSHSY and CDR2 as SAAADI. The CDR3 has 14 residues. In DNA form, the CDR3 reads TGCGCCAGCAGTGGAAGCAGGGGGAACACTGAAGCTTTCTTT. Encoded protein: CASSGSRGNTEAFF.

The chain employs TRBV30 and TRBJ2-5; 9 nucleotides line up with TRBD1. V shed 3 bases, J shed 0 bases, and the junction held 20 bases outside the gene matches. This CDR3 spans 20 amino acids. Germline V lookup: CDR1 GTSNPN, CDR2 SVGIG (reference sequence). CDR3 loop: CAWRKARDRDPVGYQETQYF. CDR3 DNA sequence: TGTGCCTGGAGAAAGGCGAGGGACAGGGACCCAGTGGGGTACCAAGAGACCCAGTACTTC.

The V call is TRBV5-1, the J call TRBJ2-7; D not certain. The V gene's germline CDR1 is SGHRS and CDR2 YFSETQ. The CDR3 consists of 15 residues. The V end lost 0 bases, the J end lost 2 bases, and 12 bases lay between the germline ends. The CDR3 DNA reads TGCGCCAGCAGCTTGGATTTTACAGCAACCTACGAGCAGTACTTC. Its translation: CASSLDFTATYEQYF.

J is TRBJ1-5 and V is TRBV9; TRBD1 matches 10 bases. The V gene's germline CDR1 is SGDLS and CDR2 YYNGEE. This CDR3 has 14 residues. Germline trimming cut 3 bases from V and 5 bases from J; bases unmatched to any gene: 2. The CDR3 DNA is TGTGCCAGCAGCGATGGGACAGGGGATCAGCCCCAGCATTTT. This sequence encodes CASSDGTGDQPQHF. Full variable domain (missing parts from reference TRBV9 and TRBJ1-5): DSGVTQTPKHLITATGQRVTLRCSPRSGDLSVYWYQQSLDQGLQFLIQYYNGEERAKGNILERFSAQQFPDLHSELNLSSLELGDSALYFCASSDGTGDQPQHFGDGTRLSIL.

This clone was found a few times. The CDR3 loop is CASSLTGGEQFF. CDR3 DNA: TGTGCCAGCAGCCTGACAGGAGGAGAGCAGTTCTTC. The chain uses TRBV5-8 and TRBJ2-1, with D possibly being TRBD1 (6 bases). Germline CDR1 SGHTS, CDR2 YDEGEE. The ends were cut back, 4 bases at V and 10 bases at J, with 12 bases in the middle. The CDR3 loop spans 12 amino acids.

The J gene is TRBJ1-1, the V gene TRBV28; TRBD1 aligns across 7 bases. Germline V CDR1 and CDR2: MDHEN, SYDVKM. This CDR3 comprises 15 residues. J was trimmed by 1 base and V by 4 bases; bases with no gene match: 6. The CDR3 DNA sequence: TGTGCCAGCAGTTCCACAGGGGTTTGGAACACTGAAGCTTTCTTT. Translation gives CASSSTGVWNTEAFF.

The chain is built from TRBV5-1 and TRBJ1-3; D is possibly TRBD1 (6 bases). This CDR3 comprises 14 residues. V lost 4 bases and J 1 base, leaving 9 bases between the germline ends. Germline V gene data show CDR1 as SGHRS and CDR2 as YFSETQ. CDR3 residues: CASSRTASGNTIYF. In DNA form, the CDR3 reads TGCGCCAGCAGCAGGACAGCATCTGGAAACACCATATATTTT.

The J gene is TRBJ1-4, the V gene TRBV7-2, with TRBD1 matching over 10 bases. After removal of 5 bases from V and 7 bases from J, the junction contained 7 bases not matched to a gene. Per the germline V gene, CDR1 is SGHTA and CDR2 is FQGNSA. CDR3 length: 15 residues. For the CDR3, the DNA is TGTGCCAGCAGCACAGACAGGGGGCGAGGTGAAAAACTGTTTTTT. It yields the protein CASSTDRGRGEKLFF.

This clone showed up just once. J is TRBJ2-3 and V is TRBV6-2 or TRBV6-3; 11 bases are a match to TRBD2. The junction had 18 bases not matched to a gene; V was cut back by 5 bases and J by 2 bases. This CDR3 contains 20 residues. Per the germline V gene, CDR1 is MNHEY and CDR2 is SVGEGT. The CDR3 DNA is TGTGCCAGCAGTCTAAACCTCCGACTAGCGGGGACATCTTTCACAGATACGCAGTATTTT. Residues: CASSLNLRLAGTSFTDTQYF.

The chain is built from TRBV5-7 and TRBJ1-6, with 9 bases fitting TRBD1. TRBV5-7 is identified as an open reading frame with a role that is uncertain. There are 15 residues in the CDR3. V shed 1 base, J shed 10 bases, and the junction held 6 bases outside the gene matches. The CDR3 is CASSLRTGDESPLHF. The CDR3 bases are TGTGCCAGCAGCTTGAGGACAGGGGATGAATCACCCCTCCACTTT.

V usage is TRBV2 and J usage is TRBJ2-2; no clear D gene. Trimming removed 5 bases at V and 4 bases at J, with 14 bases between. Germline CDR1 is SNHLY and CDR2 is FYNNEI. This CDR3 has 15 amino acids. CDR3 DNA sequence: TGTGCCAGCAGTCTCCTGACATCTTCCACCGGGGAGCTGTTTTTT. Encoded protein: CASSLLTSSTGELFF.

This chain links TRBV2 with TRBJ1-1; D is unresolved. This CDR3 comprises 14 residues. The ends were cut back, 6 bases at V and 3 bases at J, with 14 bases in the middle. Germline CDR1 reads SNHLY; CDR2 reads FYNNEI. For the CDR3, the DNA is TGTGCCAGCAGGCTAAGACAAGCCTACACTGAAGCTTTCTTT. Its protein is CASRLRQAYTEAFF.

The chain has TRBV19 and TRBJ2-3; weak D call: TRBD2 (5 bases). Per the germline V gene, CDR1 is LNHDA and CDR2 is SQIVND (reference sequence). The length of the CDR3 is 14 residues. V was shortened by 8 bases and J by 3 bases, with 15 bases between the two germline ends. The CDR3 spells CASRPGRRTDTQYF. The CDR3 region has the DNA TGTGCCAGTCGACCGGGAAGGAGAACAGATACGCAGTATTTT.

The V gene is TRBV18, the J gene TRBJ1-1; TRBD1 might be the D (5 bases). From germline, CDR1 is KGHSH and CDR2 LQKENI. The CDR3 totals 13 residues. V was trimmed by 2 bases and J by 6 bases, leaving 10 bases between them. The CDR3 coding sequence is TGTGCCAGCTCACCAGGGGCGGTCGCTGAAGCTTTCTTT. As protein: CASSPGAVAEAFF.

This clone was detected only a few times. The genes are TRBV21-1 and TRBJ1-4; the tabulated D call, TRBD1, remains unverified against the DNA. TRBV21-1 is shown as a pseudogene. CDR3 length: 18 residues. In DNA form, the CDR3 reads TGTGCCAGCAGCAAAGCCCAGGGACAGGGGGCGGCTAATGAAAAACTGTTTTTT. It translates to CASSKAQGQGAANEKLFF.

The chain employs TRBV15 and TRBJ1-3; 12 bases are shared with TRBD1. Looked up from germline, CDR1 is LNHNV and CDR2 is YYDKDF (reference sequence). With V trimmed by 3 bases and J by 0 bases, 9 bases remained unmatched. This CDR3 contains 19 residues. Written as DNA, the CDR3 is TGTGCCACCAGCAGTCCGGGACAGGGGGCTTCTTACTCTGGAAACACCATATATTTT. Translating it yields CATSSPGQGASYSGNTIYF.

This clone was seen at least ten times. The chain has TRBV2 and TRBJ2-1; tentatively, D is TRBD1 (6 bases). The CDR3 is 17 residues long. CDR1 is SNHLY and CDR2 is FYNNEI in the germline V gene. Trimming removed 3 bases from V and 2 bases from J, with 17 bases in between. The chain's CDR3 is CASSEELGQRPYNEQFF. CDR3 in DNA: TGTGCCAGCAGTGAGGAGTTAGGACAGAGACCCTACAATGAGCAGTTCTTC.

The CDR3 sequence: CAISESKAGGTKNIQYF. The CDR3 DNA sequence: TGTGCCATCAGTGAGTCGAAGGCAGGGGGAACTAAAAACATTCAGTACTTC. The gene calls are TRBV10-3 and TRBJ2-4; 7 bases line up with TRBD1. The CDR3 has 17 residues. Germline V gives CDR1 ENHRY, CDR2 SYGVKD. Trimming at V came to 0 bases and at J to 4 bases, leaving 9 bases not matched to a gene.

By share, this clone counts as medium-sized. The CDR3 here is CASSLLQGNEQFF. The CDR3, as DNA: TGTGCCAGCAGCTTACTACAGGGGAATGAGCAGTTCTTC. The chain links TRBV7-9 to TRBJ2-1, with TRBD1 matching 7 bases. CDR1 and CDR2 (germline): SEHNR, FQNEAQ (reference sequence). The trim removed 2 bases at V and 7 bases at J, leaving 2 bases unmatched. This CDR3 has 13 residues.